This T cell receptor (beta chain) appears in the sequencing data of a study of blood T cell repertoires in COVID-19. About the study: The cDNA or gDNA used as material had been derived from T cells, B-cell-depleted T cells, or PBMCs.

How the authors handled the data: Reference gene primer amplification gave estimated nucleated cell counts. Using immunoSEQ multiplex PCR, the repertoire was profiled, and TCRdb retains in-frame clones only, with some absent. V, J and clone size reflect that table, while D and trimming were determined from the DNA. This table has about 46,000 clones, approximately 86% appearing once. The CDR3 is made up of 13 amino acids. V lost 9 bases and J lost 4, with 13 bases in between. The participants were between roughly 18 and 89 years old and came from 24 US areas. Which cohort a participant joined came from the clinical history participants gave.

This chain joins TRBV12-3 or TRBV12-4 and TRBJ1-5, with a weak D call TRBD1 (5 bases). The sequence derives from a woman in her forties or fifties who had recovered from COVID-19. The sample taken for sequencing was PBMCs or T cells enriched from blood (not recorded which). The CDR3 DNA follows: TGTGCCAGTATCGGGGGACCTAATCAGCCCCAGCATTTT. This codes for CASIGGPNQPQHF.